What follows describes a single T cell receptor beta chain. This sample is drawn from a study of blood T cells in healthy people across ages. A sample-barcoded 5' primer and a J-beta primer mix were used in a second PCR of about 7 to 12 cycles. Every cDNA was tagged by a template-switch adaptor with 12 random nucleotides. Any given sample supplied a minimum of 3 million CDR3-containing paired-end reads. TCRdb analysed the 5' RACE reads with MiXCR anew, one entry per CDR3 protein. The sample lists fewer than 750,000 distinct CDR3 sequences, less than 60% seen once, with around 23% in the top ten. The CDR3 extends over 15 amino acids. Germline V gene sequence: CDR1 LGHDT, CDR2 YNNKEL (reference sequence). The germline V and J ends were trimmed by 1 base and 6 bases, with 15 bases remaining between them.

This sequence originates from a man older than 75 in good health. Sequencing was carried out using blood. The chain uses TRBV3-1 and TRBJ1-2; TRBD1 might be the D (5 bases). Written as DNA, the CDR3 is TGTGCCAGCAGCCAAGGGGGGGTCTCCGGGGATGGCTACACCTTC. As protein: CASSQGGVSGDGYTF.